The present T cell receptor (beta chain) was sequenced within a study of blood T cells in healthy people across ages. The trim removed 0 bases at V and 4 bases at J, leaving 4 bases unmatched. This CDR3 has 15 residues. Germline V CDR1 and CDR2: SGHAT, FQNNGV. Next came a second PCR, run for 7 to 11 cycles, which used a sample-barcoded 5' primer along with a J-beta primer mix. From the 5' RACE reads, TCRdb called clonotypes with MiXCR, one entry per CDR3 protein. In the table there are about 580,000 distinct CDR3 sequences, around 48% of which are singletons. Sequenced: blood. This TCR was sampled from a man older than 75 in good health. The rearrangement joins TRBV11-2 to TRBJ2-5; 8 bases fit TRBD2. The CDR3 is CASSLDGTRGETQYF. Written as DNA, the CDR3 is TGTGCCAGCAGCTTAGATGGGACTAGAGGAGAGACCCAGTACTTC.